Shown below are 4 T cell receptor beta chains from a single sample sequenced in a study of blood T cell repertoires in COVID-19 (TCRdb year 2020). The method was the immunoSEQ multiplex PCR assay. Drawn from immuneACCESS, this table holds only the in-frame rearrangements with V and J called that TCRdb kept. Clones are partly lost; checked studies trace under half to an unresolved V gene and leave the rest unexplained. For this sample there are some 200,000 clones; 80% to 90% appear just once. The top ten clones comprise about 3% of the sample. What was sequenced was PBMCs or T cells enriched from blood (not recorded which). These receptor sequences come from a young woman in a cohort exposed to, infected with or recovered from COVID-19 (not recorded which).

This chain links TRBV2 with TRBJ1-5; TRBD1 is a possible D gene (5 bases). CDR1 is SNHLY and CDR2 is FYNNEI in the germline V gene. Trimming pared 4 bases from V and 7 bases from J, leaving 14 bases between. CDR3 length equals 14 residues. The CDR3 DNA reads TGTGCCAGCAGTGGTGGTAGGGGAAGACAGCCCCAGCATTTT. Residues: CASSGGRGRQPQHF.

The V and J genes are TRBV3-1 (or the pseudogene TRBV3-2) and TRBJ2-1, with D possibly matching TRBD2 (5 bases). The CDR3 consists of 17 residues. CDR1 and CDR2 from the germline V gene are LGHDT and YNNKEL (reference sequence). The V and J ends lost 2 bases and 5 bases respectively, with 19 bases between them. In nucleotides, the CDR3 is TGTGCCAGCAGCCAATTGGCCCCACTAGGGCGCAACAATGAGCAGTTCTTC. Amino acids: CASSQLAPLGRNNEQFF.

The V call is TRBV15, the J call TRBJ2-7; D is perhaps TRBD2 (5 bases). The end of the DNA fits TRBJ2-5 better, so the J call may be wrong. The CDR3 is 11 amino acids. CDR1 and CDR2 (germline): LNHNV, YYDKDF (reference sequence). The CDR3 region is CATSIAETQYF. The CDR3 DNA follows: TGTGCCACCAGCATAGCGGAGACCCAGTACTTC.

This clone was observed once. CDR3 DNA: TGTGCCAGCTCGCGGCGGCAGGGATTAGCGGCCCTAAGCACAGATACGCAGTATTTT. Its protein product is CASSRRQGLAALSTDTQYF. The chain couples TRBV18 to TRBJ2-3, with a possible D match to TRBD2 (6 bases). The CDR3 is 19 residues long. The V gene's germline CDR1 is KGHSH and CDR2 LQKENI. V lost 6 bases, J lost 0 bases, and 25 bases lay in between.